A selection of T cell receptor beta chains follows, all from one sample in a study of cytomegalovirus exposure and HLA in healthy donors. Profiling relied on immunoSEQ multiplex PCR, and the TCRdb table lists in-frame clones only, not all of them. This table holds some 80,000 clones. Material for sequencing was PBMCs. These receptors were collected from a woman aged 25 to 39 in good health and CMV-seronegative. Each CDR3 is given with its conserved first and last residue. D genes are given only for firm matches.

TRBV19,TRBD1,TRBJ2-5,TGTGCCAGTAGTTCCACAGGGGGAGAGACCCAGTACTTC,CASSSTGGETQYF
TRBV30,.,TRBJ2-5,TGTGCCTGGAGTGTAAGGAGCGGCGGCGGGACCCAGTACTTC,CAWSVRSGGGTQYF
TRBV27,TRBD1,TRBJ1-2,TGTGCCAGCAGTCCCACAGGGGCCTATGGCTACACCTTC,CASSPTGAYGYTF
TRBV30,TRBD1,TRBJ2-7,TGTGCCTGCAGGACACCCCGGGACAGCTACGAGCAGTACTTC,CACRTPRDSYEQYF
TRBV7-9,TRBD2,TRBJ2-1,TGTGCCAGCAGCGTTAGCGGGCTCTACAATGAGCAGTTCTTC,CASSVSGLYNEQFF
TRBV27,.,TRBJ2-3,TGTGCCAGCAGTAATTACGGGGGGCCTAACACAGATACGCAGTATTTT,CASSNYGGPNTDTQYF
TRBV5-1,.,TRBJ1-2,TGCGCCAGCAGTTCCGAGCCAGGGCTCCCTGGCTACACCTTC,CASSSEPGLPGYTF
TRBV6-1,TRBD1,TRBJ2-3,TGTGCCAGCAGTGTGACAGGGGGTCGAACAGATACGCAGTATTTT,CASSVTGGRTDTQYF
TRBV6-1,.,TRBJ1-5,TGTGCCAGCAGGGACGGGACTCAAAATCAGCCCCAGCATTTT,CASRDGTQNQPQHF
TRBV19,TRBD2,TRBJ2-1,TGTGCCAGTAGTACAGGACTAGCGGGAGGGAATGAGCAGTTCTTC,CASSTGLAGGNEQFF
TRBV7-6,.,TRBJ2-3,TGTGCCAGCAGCACTAGGTTGACTAGTGTTAGCACAGATACGCAGTATTTT,CASSTRLTSVSTDTQYF
TRBV6-1,.,TRBJ1-5,TGTGCCAGCCGACAGGCCCAGTGGCATTTT,CASRQAQWHF
TRBV11-2,TRBD2,TRBJ2-7,TGTGCCAGCAGCTTAGGAGTACGGGCGGGAGGCCACTACGAGCAGTACTTC,CASSLGVRAGGHYEQYF
TRBV6-5,.,TRBJ2-1,TGTGCCAGCAGACCACTAGGCTACAATGAGCAGTTCTTC,CASRPLGYNEQFF
TRBV30,TRBD2,TRBJ2-3,TGTGCCTGGACGGGCGGGAGCTTAGGCACAGATACGCAGTATTTT,CAWTGGSLGTDTQYF
TRBV6-6,TRBD2,TRBJ2-3,TGTGCCAGCAGCAAACTAGCGCCCACAGATACGCAGTATTTT,CASSKLAPTDTQYF
TRBV12-5,.,TRBJ1-1,TGTGCTAGTGGTTTGGGCGGGGGACGCGAAGCTTTCTTT,CASGLGGGREAFF
TRBV4-2,.,TRBJ1-3,TGTGCCAGCAGCCAAGAGACAGCACCTGGAAACACCATATATTTT,CASSQETAPGNTIYF
TRBV28,TRBD1,TRBJ2-6,TGTGCCAGCAGGACCGGGACAGGGTTGTCTGGGGCCAACGTCCTGACTTTC,CASRTGTGLSGANVLTF
TRBV18,TRBD1,TRBJ1-5,TGTGCCAGCTCACCAACCGGGACAGGGAATGAGCCCCAGCATTTT,CASSPTGTGNEPQHF
TRBV5-1,TRBD1,TRBJ1-1,TGCGCCAGCAGCCGGGGGACAGGGAGGGGGACTGAAGCTTTCTTT,CASSRGTGRGTEAFF
TRBV19,TRBD1,TRBJ2-1,TGTGCCAGTAGTTCGGGACAGGGTAATGAGCAGTTCTTC,CASSSGQGNEQFF
TRBV11-3,TRBD1,TRBJ2-5,TGTGCCAGCAGCCTCGACAGGGGTCACTCCCAGTACTTC,CASSLDRGHSQYF
TRBV6-5,.,TRBJ1-1,TGTGCCAGCAGTTACGGGGGGATGAGTGAAGCTTTCTTT,CASSYGGMSEAFF
TRBV7-7,.,TRBJ2-5,TGTGCTAGCAGCTTATCAGGGTTCCAAGAGACCCAGTACTTC,CASSLSGFQETQYF
TRBV5-1,TRBD2,TRBJ2-1,TGCGCCAGCAGCCCCCGGCGCGGGGGGTTTTACAATGAGCAGTTCTTC,CASSPRRGGFYNEQFF
TRBV4-1,TRBD1,TRBJ1-1,TGCGCCAGCAGCATCAAGGACAGGGGCGACTGGCGCACTGAAGCTTTCTTT,CASSIKDRGDWRTEAFF
TRBV6-1,TRBD1,TRBJ2-3,TGTGCCAGCAGGGCCTACAGGGGGTATACGCAGTATTTT,CASRAYRGYTQYF
TRBV6-1,.,TRBJ2-1,TGTGCCAGCAGTGTACTCAGCGGCCTTGACAATGAGCAGTTCTTC,CASSVLSGLDNEQFF
TRBV5-1,.,TRBJ1-2,TGCGCCAGCAGCTTGTACGGGGGTGAACGCGGCTACACCTTC,CASSLYGGERGYTF
TRBV4-1,.,TRBJ1-1,TGCGCCAGCAGCCCCCTCGCGGCCGGGACAAACATGAACACTGAAGCTTTCTTT,CASSPLAAGTNMNTEAFF
TRBV19,.,TRBJ1-1,TGTGCCAGTAGTATAGCCGGGGGTCTGGGCGCTGAAGCTTTCTTT,CASSIAGGLGAEAFF
TRBV30,TRBD2,TRBJ2-7,TGTGCCTGGAGTCCCCTAGCGGGAGGGCCCTACGAGCAGTACTTC,CAWSPLAGGPYEQYF
TRBV18,.,TRBJ1-1,TGTGCCAGCTCACCATCGGGCAGGGGCGACGGATGGGCTGAAGCTTTCTTT,CASSPSGRGDGWAEAFF
TRBV6-5,TRBD1,TRBJ1-2,TGTGCCAGCAGTTCCAGATCCTGGACAGGGGAGGCCTACACCTTC,CASSSRSWTGEAYTF
TRBV2,.,TRBJ2-7,TGTGCCAGCAGTTACGACAGGTACGAGCAGTACTTC,CASSYDRYEQYF
TRBV4-1,TRBD2,TRBJ2-1,TGCGCCAGCAGCCAAGCAGCTAGCGGGATCTACAATGAGCAGTTCTTC,CASSQAASGIYNEQFF
TRBV7-9,.,TRBJ2-7,TGTGCCAGCAGCTTAGCTCAGGGGTTGGCCTACGAGCAGTACTTC,CASSLAQGLAYEQYF
TRBV4-1,TRBD1,TRBJ1-1,TGCGCCAGCAGCCCTGGACAGGGGGCAACGAACACTGAAGCTTTCTTT,CASSPGQGATNTEAFF
TRBV5-4,.,TRBJ1-1,TGTGCCAGCAGCTTGGCGGGGATTGAAGCTTTCTTT,CASSLAGIEAFF
TRBV6-6,.,TRBJ2-7,TGTGCCAGCAGCCCGGGGGCCTACGAGCAGTACTTC,CASSPGAYEQYF
TRBV5-1,TRBD1,TRBJ1-1,TGCGCCAGCAGTCATACCGGGACAGTGAACACTGAAGCTTTCTTT,CASSHTGTVNTEAFF
TRBV11-2,.,TRBJ1-3,TGTGCCAGCAGCTTATATCCAGGCACCATATATTTT,CASSLYPGTIYF
TRBV10-3,TRBD2,TRBJ2-5,TGTGCCGCCTCCGGGACTAGCGGATACCAAGAGACCCAGTACTTC,CAASGTSGYQETQYF
TRBV19,.,TRBJ1-1,TGTGCCAGTAGTAGGGCAGGGGTTAGAACTGAAGCTTTCTTT,CASSRAGVRTEAFF
TRBV27,.,TRBJ1-5,TGTGCCAGCAGTTCGAGATATAGCAATCAGCCCCAGCATTTT,CASSSRYSNQPQHF
TRBV4-1,TRBD1,TRBJ1-1,TGCGCCAGCAGCCAAGATCGGACAGGGGCGACCACTGAAGCTTTCTTT,CASSQDRTGATTEAFF
TRBV30,.,TRBJ1-6,TGTGCCTGGAGAGAGGGCCTGGACAGCAATTCACCCCTCCACTTT,CAWREGLDSNSPLHF